This T cell receptor beta chain comes out of a study of blood T cell repertoires in COVID-19. At the level of the study: COVID-19 samples from acute and convalescent phases originated in the United States, Italy and Spain.

In Seattle, patients joined the study during active infection and were tracked longitudinally. This clone was observed a handful of times. Germline V gene data show CDR1 as SGHNT and CDR2 as YYREEE (reference sequence). The germline V and J ends were trimmed by 4 bases and 3 bases, with 14 bases remaining between them. The CDR3 consists of 14 residues. Original analysis: The authors estimated nucleated cell counts from reference gene primer amplification. Some clones are missing from TCRdb's copy, which holds only in-frame ones; the method was immunoSEQ multiplex PCR. V and J calls plus clone size are reproduced from that table; the DNA served to infer D and trimming. The sample records about 200,000 clones, approximately 90% being singletons.

This receptor was identified in a man aged 60-69 years with COVID-19, enrolled during active disease. The chain has TRBV5-4 and TRBJ2-7; unclear D gene. The sequenced material came from peripheral blood. The CDR3 reads CASSPPARVYEQYF. CDR3 DNA sequence: TGTGCCAGCAGCCCCCCCGCTCGCGTCTACGAGCAGTACTTC.